The 23 T cell receptor beta chains presented below share a single source sample, sequenced in a study of blood T cell repertoires in COVID-19 (dated by TCRdb to 2019 to 2021). Library preparation used the immunoSEQ multiplex PCR assay. The clones in this table, taken by TCRdb from immuneACCESS, are in-frame only. Not every clone is retained; where verified, under half of the shortfall comes from an unresolved V gene, and the cause of the rest is unknown. Recorded for this sample are approximately 100,000 clones; roughly 80% of them occurred a single time. The ten top clones hold more than 9% of the sample. The sample consisted of peripheral blood. The receptors here all came from a human donor in a cohort sampled during active COVID-19.

V is TRBV5-1 and J is TRBJ2-1; TRBD2 matches 7 bases. In germline, CDR1 is SGHRS, CDR2 YFSETQ. The J segment lost 4 bases and the V segment lost 0 bases, leaving 7 bases of the junction unmatched. This CDR3 has 16 amino acids. The CDR3 is CASSLERTRGYNEQFF. DNA of the CDR3: TGCGCCAGCAGCTTGGAGCGGACTAGGGGTTACAATGAGCAGTTCTTC.

The genes are TRBV5-1 and TRBJ2-1; 7 bases are shared with TRBD2. V trimming: 0 bases; J trimming: 7 bases; junction bases outside the gene matches: 10. The CDR3 covers 16 residues. CDR1 and CDR2 (germline): SGHRS, YFSETQ. DNA of the CDR3: TGCGCCAGCAGCTTGGGGGTGGCAAGCGGGAAGAATGAGCAGTTCTTC. This gives the protein CASSLGVASGKNEQFF.

This clone has a single count. The V and J genes are TRBV28 and TRBJ2-1; possible D gene TRBD2, 5 bases. With 6 bases removed from V and 8 bases from J, the gap between germline ends came to 17 bases. The germline gives CDR1 MDHEN, CDR2 SYDVKM. The CDR3 runs to 14 residues. The DNA for the CDR3 is TGTGCCAGCAGGGACCTGAGGGATGGGTATGAGCAGTTCTTC. This encodes CASRDLRDGYEQFF.

The chain is built from TRBV24-1 and TRBJ2-1; 11 bases agree with TRBD2. Germline-derived CDR1 and CDR2 are KGHDR and SFDVKD. The CDR3 covers 17 residues. Germline trimming cut 4 bases from V and 6 bases from J; bases unmatched to any gene: 10. The DNA for the CDR3 is TGTGCCACCAGTGACCCTGGGACTAGCGGTCGCCTCAATGAGCAGTTCTTC. Translating it yields CATSDPGTSGRLNEQFF.

V gene TRBV5-1 combines with J gene TRBJ2-3; TRBD2 might be the D (7 bases). Per the germline V gene, CDR1 is SGHRS and CDR2 is YFSETQ. The CDR3 runs to 15 residues. V lost 0 bases and J 5 bases, leaving 13 bases between the germline ends. Here the CDR3 reads CASSLVGGGQDTQYF. As DNA, the CDR3 is TGCGCCAGCAGCTTGGTGGGGGGGGGCCAAGATACGCAGTATTTT.

This sequence joins TRBV6-6 and TRBJ1-1, with D perhaps TRBD1 (5 bases). The V gene lost 5 bases and the J gene lost 1 base, with 5 bases spanning the gap. The germline V gene encodes CDR1 MNHNY and CDR2 SVGAGI (reference sequence). CDR3 length: 12 amino acids. The CDR3 sequence is CASSTGNTEAFF. CDR3 DNA: TGTGCCAGCAGTACAGGGAACACTGAAGCTTTCTTT.

The chain has TRBV2 and TRBJ2-1; 8 nucleotides agree with TRBD2. CDR1 is SNHLY and CDR2 is FYNNEI in the germline V gene. V was clipped by 4 bases and J by 5 bases; unmatched bases: 7. The CDR3 contains 15 residues. The CDR3 is CASSVFSGENNEQFF. For the CDR3, the DNA is TGTGCCAGCAGTGTATTTAGCGGGGAGAACAATGAGCAGTTCTTC.

The chain employs TRBV7-9 and TRBJ1-1, with 9 bases identical to TRBD1. Germline values: CDR1 SEHNR, CDR2 FQNEAQ (reference sequence). The CDR3 length is 16 residues. With 5 bases clipped from V and 4 bases from J, the junction kept 11 bases outside the gene matches. The CDR3 DNA is TGTGCCAGCAGCAACCCCCCACAGGGGGCGGGCACTGAAGCTTTCTTT. Translation gives CASSNPPQGAGTEAFF.

J is TRBJ1-5 and V is TRBV5-6, with a possible D match to TRBD1 (5 bases). Germline V lookup: CDR1 SGHDT, CDR2 YYEEEE. This CDR3 is 14 amino acids long. V dropped 4 bases and J dropped 3 bases, with 11 bases sitting between them. CDR3 in DNA: TGTGCCAGCAGCCGGCAGGGAAACAATCAGCCCCAGCATTTT. Its translation is CASSRQGNNQPQHF.

V gene TRBV7-8 combines with J gene TRBJ1-2; 8 bases are a match to TRBD1. Per germline, CDR1 SGHVS and CDR2 FQNEAQ. This CDR3 contains 13 residues. V shed 6 bases and J 7 bases; nucleotides not matched to a gene: 7. CDR3 sequence: CASSPDRVGGYTF. For the CDR3, the DNA is TGTGCCAGCAGTCCGGACAGGGTGGGTGGCTACACCTTC.

This sequence joins TRBV7-8 and TRBJ2-1; D is perhaps TRBD1 (5 bases). Trimming stripped 5 bases from V and 2 bases from J, with 16 bases between. Germline CDR1 and CDR2: SGHVS and FQNEAQ. This CDR3 is 16 amino acids long. CDR3 in amino acids: CASSLQRTRAYNEQFF. CDR3 bases: TGTGCCAGCAGCCTCCAGAGGACACGGGCCTACAATGAGCAGTTCTTC.

The chain uses TRBV6-5 and TRBJ2-5; perhaps TRBD1 as D (6 bases). With 7 bases removed from V and 2 bases from J, the gap between germline ends came to 11 bases. Germline-derived CDR1 and CDR2 are MNHEY and SVGAGI. This CDR3 comprises 13 residues. The CDR3 is CASKRRGQETQYF. Here the CDR3 DNA reads TGTGCCAGCAAGCGCAGGGGACAAGAGACCCAGTACTTC.

The gene calls are TRBV27 and TRBJ2-5; perhaps TRBD1 as D (5 bases). The length of the CDR3 is 13 residues. Trimming shortened V by 5 bases and J by 2 bases, and 9 bases separated the two germline ends. Germline values: CDR1 MNHEY, CDR2 SMNVEV (reference sequence). The CDR3 bases are TGTGCCAGCAGTACCCGACAGCAAGAGACCCAGTACTTC. Residues: CASSTRQQETQYF.

The chain is built from TRBV3-1 (or the pseudogene TRBV3-2) and TRBJ1-2; TRBD1 aligns across 8 bases. Germline assignment: CDR1 LGHDT and CDR2 YNNKEL (reference sequence). The CDR3 is 15 amino acids. The J segment lost 8 bases and the V segment lost 4 bases, leaving 12 bases of the junction unmatched. The CDR3 protein is CASSLQDRAPEGYTF. The CDR3 DNA is TGTGCCAGCAGCCTGCAGGACAGGGCCCCAGAAGGCTACACCTTC.

On this clone itself: At one of its ends the junction is not consistent with the germline gene, which may arise from a read error. The genes are TRBV5-6 and TRBJ2-7, with a tentative D call TRBD2 (5 bases). Germline values: CDR1 SGHDT, CDR2 YYEEEE. The CDR3 length is 14 residues. CDR3 nucleotide sequence: TGTACCAGCAGCCCCATCGGGGTCTCCTACGAGCAGTACTTC. Translation gives CTSSPIGVSYEQYF.

V usage is TRBV7-6 and J usage is TRBJ2-7; possible D gene TRBD2, 5 bases. This CDR3 is 14 amino acids long. The germline V gene has CDR1 SGHVS and CDR2 FNYEAQ. The germline V and J ends were trimmed by 5 bases and 11 bases, with 22 bases remaining between them. As DNA, the CDR3 is TGTGCCAGCAGCCAAGGAGGCAGCGTCCCCACTAAGTACTTC. Protein sequence: CASSQGGSVPTKYF.

A few counts support this clone. The chain uses TRBV4-1 and TRBJ2-7, with TRBD1 identical over 9 bases. CDR1 is MGHRA, CDR2 YSYEKL, per germline. CDR3 length: 15 residues. V lost 5 bases and J lost 2; bases outside the gene matches: 7. In DNA form, the CDR3 reads TGCGCCAGCAGCACACCGGGACAGGGACCCTACGAGCAGTACTTC. Protein: CASSTPGQGPYEQYF.

The chain links TRBV6-5 to TRBJ2-7, with 11 bases matching TRBD1. CDR1 MNHEY and CDR2 SVGAGI come from the germline V gene. Trimming removed 5 bases from V and 9 bases from J; junction bases left unmatched: 6. The CDR3 is 13 residues long. The CDR3 loop is CASSTGQGARQYF. CDR3 DNA: TGTGCCAGCAGTACCGGACAGGGGGCAAGGCAGTACTTC.

The rearrangement uses TRBV6-5 and TRBJ2-1; 8 nucleotides align to TRBD1. The germline CDR1 and CDR2 sequences are MNHEY and SVGAGI. The CDR3 is 13 amino acids. CDR3 bases: TGTCCCCACGTTATACAGGGGGTCAATGAGCAGTTCTTC. Protein sequence: CPHVIQGVNEQFF.

The chain links TRBV6-5 to TRBJ2-5, with a tentative D call TRBD2 (6 bases). Germline V lookup: CDR1 MNHEY, CDR2 SVGAGI. The CDR3 spans 14 residues. V was cut by 7 bases and J by 1 base, with 13 bases left in between. Written as DNA, the CDR3 is TGTGCCAGCACCCAGGGACTTCTCCAAGAGACCCAGTACTTC. This translates into CASTQGLLQETQYF.

The chain employs TRBV30 and TRBJ2-7, with D hard to call. Germline V lookup: CDR1 GTSNPN, CDR2 SVGIG (reference sequence). This CDR3 comprises 12 residues. The V end lost 3 bases, the J end lost 2 bases, and 8 bases lay between the germline ends. The CDR3: CAWRSGAYEQYF. The CDR3 DNA sequence: TGTGCCTGGAGGTCGGGTGCCTACGAGCAGTACTTC.

The chain joins TRBV3-1 (or the pseudogene TRBV3-2) to TRBJ1-6; D is unresolved. The CDR3 contains 14 residues. Looked up from germline, CDR1 is LGHDT and CDR2 is YNNKEL (reference sequence). V lost 0 bases and J lost 9, with 9 bases in between. The CDR3 spells CASSQDFRGSPLHF. As DNA, the CDR3 is TGTGCCAGCAGCCAAGACTTCCGGGGTTCACCCCTCCACTTT.

The chain uses TRBV21-1 and TRBJ2-1; no DNA check was done on the table's D call, TRBD2. TRBV21-1 is shown as a pseudogene. The CDR3 totals 12 residues. CDR3 in amino acids: CASSSAHNEQFF. Here the CDR3 DNA reads TGTGCCAGCAGTAGCGCACACAATGAGCAGTTCTTC.